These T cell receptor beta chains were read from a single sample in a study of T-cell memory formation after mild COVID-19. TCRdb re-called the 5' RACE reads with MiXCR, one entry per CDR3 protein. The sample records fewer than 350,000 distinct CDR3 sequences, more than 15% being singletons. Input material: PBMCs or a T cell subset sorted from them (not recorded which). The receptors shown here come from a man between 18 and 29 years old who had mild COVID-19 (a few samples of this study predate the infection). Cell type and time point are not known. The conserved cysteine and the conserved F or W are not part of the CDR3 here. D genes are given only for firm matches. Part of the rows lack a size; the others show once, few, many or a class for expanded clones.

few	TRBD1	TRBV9	ASSAFSTGGNSPLH
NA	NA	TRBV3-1	ASSQGARTGGNEQF
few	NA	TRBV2	ASSQEKEFQETQY
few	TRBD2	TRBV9	ASSTRLAGEDTQY
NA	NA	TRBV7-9	ASIPPANTEAF
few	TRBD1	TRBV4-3	ASSPRQGWETQY
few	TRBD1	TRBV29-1	SVTQGYVAF
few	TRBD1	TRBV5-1	ASSMTGSTDTQY
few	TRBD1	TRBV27	ASSLYYRGPGNTIY
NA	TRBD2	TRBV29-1	SVGVGGDRYEQY
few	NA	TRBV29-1	SVTTTRAGTDTQY
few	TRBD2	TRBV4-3	ASSQDVGSGGAGETQY
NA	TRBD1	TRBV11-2	ASSLMAPGGETQY
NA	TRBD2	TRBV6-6	ASSYSTKRGGYQETQY